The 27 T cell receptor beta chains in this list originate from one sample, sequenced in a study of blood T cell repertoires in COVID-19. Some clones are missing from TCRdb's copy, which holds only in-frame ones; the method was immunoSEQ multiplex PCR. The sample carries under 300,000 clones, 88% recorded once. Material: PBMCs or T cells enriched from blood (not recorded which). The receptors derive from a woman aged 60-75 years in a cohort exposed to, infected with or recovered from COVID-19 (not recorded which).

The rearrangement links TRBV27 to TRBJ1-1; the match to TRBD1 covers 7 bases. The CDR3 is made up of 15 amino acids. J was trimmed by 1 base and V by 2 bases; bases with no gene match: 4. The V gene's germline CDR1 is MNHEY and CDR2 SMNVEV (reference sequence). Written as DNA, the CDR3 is TGTGCCAGCAGTTTAACAGGGACAGCGAACACTGAAGCTTTCTTT. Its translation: CASSLTGTANTEAFF.

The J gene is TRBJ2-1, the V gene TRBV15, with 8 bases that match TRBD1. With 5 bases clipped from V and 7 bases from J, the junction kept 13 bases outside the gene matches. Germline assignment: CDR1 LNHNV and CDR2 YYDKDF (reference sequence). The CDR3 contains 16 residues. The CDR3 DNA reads TGTGCCACCAGCGGATACCGGGACAGGCGAACAAATGAGCAGTTCTTC. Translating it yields CATSGYRDRRTNEQFF.

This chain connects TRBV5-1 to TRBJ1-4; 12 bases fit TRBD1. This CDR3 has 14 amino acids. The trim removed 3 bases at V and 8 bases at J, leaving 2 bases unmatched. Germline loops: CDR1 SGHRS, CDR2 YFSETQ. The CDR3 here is CASSSGQGAEKLFF. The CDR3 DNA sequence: TGCGCCAGCAGCTCGGGACAGGGGGCCGAAAAACTGTTTTTT. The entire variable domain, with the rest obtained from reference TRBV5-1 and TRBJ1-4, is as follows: KAGVTQTPRYLIKTRGQQVTLSCSPISGHRSVSWYQQTPGQGLQFLFEYFSETQRNKGNFPGRFSGRQFSNSRSEMNVSTLELGDSALYLCASSSGQGAEKLFFGSGTQLSVL.

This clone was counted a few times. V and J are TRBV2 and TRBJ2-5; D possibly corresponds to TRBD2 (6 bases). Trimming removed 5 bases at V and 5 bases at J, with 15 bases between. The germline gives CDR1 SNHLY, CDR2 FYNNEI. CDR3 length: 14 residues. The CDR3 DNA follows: TGTGCCAGCAGTACGACGACTAGATTGGAGACCCAGTACTTC. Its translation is CASSTTTRLETQYF.

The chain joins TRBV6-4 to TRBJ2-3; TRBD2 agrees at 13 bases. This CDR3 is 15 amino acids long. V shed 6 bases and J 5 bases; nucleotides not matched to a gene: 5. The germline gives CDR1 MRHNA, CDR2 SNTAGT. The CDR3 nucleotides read TGTGCCAGCAGCCCGGGACTAGCGGGAATAGATACGCAGTATTTT. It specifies CASSPGLAGIDTQYF.

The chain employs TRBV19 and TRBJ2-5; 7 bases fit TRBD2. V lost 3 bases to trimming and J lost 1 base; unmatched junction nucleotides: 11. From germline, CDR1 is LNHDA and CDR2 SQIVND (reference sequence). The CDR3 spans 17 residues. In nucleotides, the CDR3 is TGTGCCAGTAGTATTTGGGTGGCTAGCGGAGTCCAAGAGACCCAGTACTTC. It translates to CASSIWVASGVQETQYF.

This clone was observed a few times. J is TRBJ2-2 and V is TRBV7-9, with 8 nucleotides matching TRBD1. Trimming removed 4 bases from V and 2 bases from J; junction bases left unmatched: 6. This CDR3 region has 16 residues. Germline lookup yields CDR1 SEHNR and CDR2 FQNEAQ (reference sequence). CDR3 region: CASSSWTGRNTGELFF. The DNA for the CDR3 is TGTGCCAGCAGCTCGTGGACAGGGAGAAACACCGGGGAGCTGTTTTTT.

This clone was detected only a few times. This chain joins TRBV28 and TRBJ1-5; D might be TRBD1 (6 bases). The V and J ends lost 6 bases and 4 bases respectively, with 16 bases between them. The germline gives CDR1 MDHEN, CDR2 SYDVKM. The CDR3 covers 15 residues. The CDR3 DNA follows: TGTGCCAGCAGGAGGGTCGGGACACAGAATCAGCCCCAGCATTTT. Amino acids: CASRRVGTQNQPQHF. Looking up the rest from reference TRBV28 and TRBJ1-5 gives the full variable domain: DVKVTQSSRYLVKRTGEKVFLECVQDMDHENMFWYRQDPGLGLRLIYFSYDVKMKEKGDIPEGYSVSREKKERFSLILESASTNQTSMYLCASRRVGTQNQPQHFGDGTRLSIL.

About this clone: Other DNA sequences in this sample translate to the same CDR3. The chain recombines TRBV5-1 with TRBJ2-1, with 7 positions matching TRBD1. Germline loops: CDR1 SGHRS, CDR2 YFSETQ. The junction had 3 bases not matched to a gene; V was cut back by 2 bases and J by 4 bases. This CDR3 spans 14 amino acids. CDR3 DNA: TGCGCCAGCAGCTTAGGACAGGCGTACAATGAGCAGTTCTTC. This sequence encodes CASSLGQAYNEQFF.

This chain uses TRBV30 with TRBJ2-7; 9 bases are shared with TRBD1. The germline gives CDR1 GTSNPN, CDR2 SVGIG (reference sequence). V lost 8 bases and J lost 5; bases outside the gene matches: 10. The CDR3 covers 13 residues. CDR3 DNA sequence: TGTGCCAGACAGGACAGGGGTCACGACGAGCAGTACTTC. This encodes CARQDRGHDEQYF.

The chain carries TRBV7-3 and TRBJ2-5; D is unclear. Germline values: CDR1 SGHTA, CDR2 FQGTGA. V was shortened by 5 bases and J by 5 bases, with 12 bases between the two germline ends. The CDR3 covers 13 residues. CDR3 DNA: TGTGCCAGCAGCCGACGGAGTGGGGAGACCCAGTACTTC. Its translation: CASSRRSGETQYF.

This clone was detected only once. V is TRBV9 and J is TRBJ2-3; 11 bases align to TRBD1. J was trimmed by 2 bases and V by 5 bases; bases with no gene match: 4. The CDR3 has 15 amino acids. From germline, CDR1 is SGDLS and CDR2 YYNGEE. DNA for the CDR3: TGTGCCAGCAGAGCGGGACAGGGGGTCACAGATACGCAGTATTTT. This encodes CASRAGQGVTDTQYF.

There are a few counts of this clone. The CDR3 sequence is CASKDRTPGIGDTQYF. Written as DNA, the CDR3 is TGTGCCAGCAAAGATCGAACCCCAGGGATAGGGGATACGCAGTATTTT. The genes are TRBV27 and TRBJ2-3, with a possible D match to TRBD1 (5 bases). This CDR3 spans 16 amino acids. V gave up 7 bases and J gave up 6 bases, with 23 bases separating them. Germline V gene data show CDR1 as MNHEY and CDR2 as SMNVEV (reference sequence).

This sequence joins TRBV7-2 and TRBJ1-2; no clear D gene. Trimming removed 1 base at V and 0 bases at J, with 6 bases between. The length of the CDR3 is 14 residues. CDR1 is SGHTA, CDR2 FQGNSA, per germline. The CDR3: CASSLVGANYGYTF. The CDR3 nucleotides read TGTGCCAGCAGCTTAGTTGGAGCTAACTATGGCTACACCTTC.

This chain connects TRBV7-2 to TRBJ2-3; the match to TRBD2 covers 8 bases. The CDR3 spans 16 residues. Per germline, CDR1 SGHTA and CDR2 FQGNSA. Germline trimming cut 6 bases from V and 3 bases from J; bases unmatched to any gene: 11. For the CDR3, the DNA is TGTGCCAGCAGTACTAGCGGAGGACTATTTACAGATACGCAGTATTTT. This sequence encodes CASSTSGGLFTDTQYF.

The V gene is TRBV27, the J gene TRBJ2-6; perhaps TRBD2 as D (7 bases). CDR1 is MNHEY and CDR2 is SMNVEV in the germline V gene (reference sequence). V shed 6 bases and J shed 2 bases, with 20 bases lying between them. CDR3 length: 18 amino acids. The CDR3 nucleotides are TGTGCCAGCAGCAAGCTAGGAGGGGGGGGCGCTGGGGCCAACGTCCTGACTTTC. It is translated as CASSKLGGGGAGANVLTF.

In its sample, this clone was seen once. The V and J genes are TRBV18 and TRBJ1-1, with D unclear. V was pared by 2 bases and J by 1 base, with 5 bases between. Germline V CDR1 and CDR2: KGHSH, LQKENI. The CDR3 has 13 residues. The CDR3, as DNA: TGTGCCAGCTCACCAGTCGGGAACACTGAAGCTTTCTTT. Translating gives CASSPVGNTEAFF.

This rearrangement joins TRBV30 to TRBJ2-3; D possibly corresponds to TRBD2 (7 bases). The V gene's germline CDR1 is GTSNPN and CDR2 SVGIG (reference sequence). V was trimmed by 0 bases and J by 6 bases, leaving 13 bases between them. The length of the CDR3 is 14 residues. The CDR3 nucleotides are TGTGCCTGGAGTGTATTGGGGGGGGCGGATACGCAGTATTTT. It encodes CAWSVLGGADTQYF.

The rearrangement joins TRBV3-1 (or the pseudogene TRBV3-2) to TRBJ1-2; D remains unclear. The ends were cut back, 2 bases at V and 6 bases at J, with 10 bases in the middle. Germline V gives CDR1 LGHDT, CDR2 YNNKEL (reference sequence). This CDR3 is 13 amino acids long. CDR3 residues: CASSQRGSDGYTF. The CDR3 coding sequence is TGTGCCAGCAGCCAACGGGGAAGCGATGGCTACACCTTC.

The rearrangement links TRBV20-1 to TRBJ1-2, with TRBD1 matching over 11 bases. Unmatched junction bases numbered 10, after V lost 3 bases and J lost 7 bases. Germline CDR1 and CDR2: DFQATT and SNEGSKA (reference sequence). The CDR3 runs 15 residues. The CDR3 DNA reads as TGCAGTGCTAGTAAACCGGGACAGGGGGAGATTGGCTACACCTTC. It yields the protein CSASKPGQGEIGYTF.

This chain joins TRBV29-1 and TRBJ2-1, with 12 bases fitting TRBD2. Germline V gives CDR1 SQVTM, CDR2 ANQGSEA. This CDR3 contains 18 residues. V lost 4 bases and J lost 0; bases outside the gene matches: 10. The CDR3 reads CSVAGTSGHYSSYNEQFF. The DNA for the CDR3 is TGCAGCGTTGCTGGGACTAGCGGGCACTATAGCTCCTACAATGAGCAGTTCTTC.

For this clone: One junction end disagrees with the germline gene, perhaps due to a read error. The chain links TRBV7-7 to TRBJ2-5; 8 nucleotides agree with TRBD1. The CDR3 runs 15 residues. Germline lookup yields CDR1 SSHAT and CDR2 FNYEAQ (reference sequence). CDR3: CASSFGQGARETQYF. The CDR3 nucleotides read TGTGCTAGCAGCTTTGGGCAGGGGGCGCGGGAGACCCAGTACTTC. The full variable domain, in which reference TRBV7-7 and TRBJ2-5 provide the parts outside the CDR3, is GAGVSQSPRYKVTKRGQDVTLRCDPISSHATLYWYQQALGQGPEFLTYFNYEAQPDKSGLPSDRFSAERPEGSISTLTIQRTEQRDSAMYRCASSFGQGARETQYFGPGTRLLVL.

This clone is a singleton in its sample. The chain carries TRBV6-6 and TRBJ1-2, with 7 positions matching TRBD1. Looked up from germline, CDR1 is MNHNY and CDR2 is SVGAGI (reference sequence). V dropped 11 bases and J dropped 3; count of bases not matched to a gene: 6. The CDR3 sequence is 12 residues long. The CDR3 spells CAGGDRDYGYTF. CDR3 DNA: TGTGCCGGCGGCGACAGGGACTATGGCTACACCTTC.

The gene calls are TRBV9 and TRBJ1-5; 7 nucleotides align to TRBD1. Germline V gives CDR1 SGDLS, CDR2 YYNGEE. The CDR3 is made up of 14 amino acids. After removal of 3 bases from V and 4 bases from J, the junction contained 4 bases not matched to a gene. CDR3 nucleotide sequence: TGTGCCAGCAGCGCGGGGACAGAGAATCAGCCCCAGCATTTT. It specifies CASSAGTENQPQHF. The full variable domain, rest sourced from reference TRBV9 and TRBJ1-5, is DSGVTQTPKHLITATGQRVTLRCSPRSGDLSVYWYQQSLDQGLQFLIQYYNGEERAKGNILERFSAQQFPDLHSELNLSSLELGDSALYFCASSAGTENQPQHFGDGTRLSIL.

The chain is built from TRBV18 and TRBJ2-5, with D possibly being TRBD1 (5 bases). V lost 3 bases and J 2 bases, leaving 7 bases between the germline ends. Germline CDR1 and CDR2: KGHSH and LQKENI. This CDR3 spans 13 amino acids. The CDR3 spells CASSPGQQETQYF. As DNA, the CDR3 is TGTGCCAGCTCACCGGGGCAGCAAGAGACCCAGTACTTC.

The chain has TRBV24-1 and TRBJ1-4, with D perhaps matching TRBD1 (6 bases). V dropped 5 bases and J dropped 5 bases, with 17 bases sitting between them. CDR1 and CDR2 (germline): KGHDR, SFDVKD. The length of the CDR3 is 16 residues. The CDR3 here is CATSGPGQTGNEKLFF. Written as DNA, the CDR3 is TGTGCCACCAGTGGCCCTGGACAGACGGGGAATGAAAAACTGTTTTTT.

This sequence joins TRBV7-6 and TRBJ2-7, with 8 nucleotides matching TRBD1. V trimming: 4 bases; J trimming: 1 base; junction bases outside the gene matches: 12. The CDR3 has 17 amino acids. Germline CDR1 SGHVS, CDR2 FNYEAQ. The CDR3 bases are TGTGCCAGCAGCTCACTACAGGGGGTACCTGTATCCTACGAGCAGTACTTC. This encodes CASSSLQGVPVSYEQYF.